This T cell receptor beta chain stems from a study of cytotoxic CD8 clonotypes in ibrutinib-treated CLL. Study-wide points: Circulating CD8+ T-cell counts were tracked by baseline clonality, which exceeded that of age-matched healthy donors. Whereas clonality rose at ibrutinib response, it declined toward baseline at progression. Few clonotypes were public, and these shrank or held steady under treatment.

CDR1 and CDR2 from the germline V gene are MNHEY and SMNVEV (reference sequence). CDR3 length: 15 residues. Concerning this clone itself: Its antigen is not known. One junction end disagrees with the germline gene, perhaps due to a read error.

Deep sequencing aimed at 1 in 200,000 to 1 in 1 million T cells' resolution. TCRdb's table, derived via immunoSEQ multiplex PCR, lists solely in-frame clones and lacks some. The sample yields about 140,000 clones, around three quarters seen once. The specimen was PBMCs, collected after 12 months of ibrutinib treatment. The rearrangement uses TRBV27 and TRBJ2-1; TRBD1 aligns across 7 bases. This clonotype originated in a human donor with chronic lymphocytic leukemia. The CDR3 here is CASNLIGTANNEQFF. The CDR3 nucleotides are TGTGCCAGCAATTTAATCGGGACAGCAAACAATGAGCAGTTCTTC.